A selection of T cell receptor beta chains follows, all from one sample in a study of shared clonotypes between healthy human individuals. Data came from immunoSEQ multiplex PCR; TCRdb stores just in-frame clones and leaves some out. Among about 2,200,000 clones listed, approximately 94% were seen once. Material: naive CD8+ T cells from PBMCs. These receptors all stem from a man in his late teens or twenties in good health. Some clones in this sample may be carry-over from other donors' samples. The CDR3 runs from the conserved cysteine through the conserved F or W. Fields, in order: V gene, J gene, clone size, CDR3 protein. Only part of the rows carry a size: once, few, many, or a class if the clone is expanded.

V gene: TRBV10-3
J gene: TRBJ2-1
clone size: .
CDR3 protein: CAISDPSGRANPEQFF

V gene: TRBV9
J gene: TRBJ2-2
clone size: once
CDR3 protein: CASSIRGLNTGELFF

V gene: TRBV13
J gene: TRBJ1-1
clone size: .
CDR3 protein: CASSLGGLSGNTEAFF

V gene: TRBV15
J gene: TRBJ2-7
clone size: .
CDR3 protein: CATAPGGEKYEQYF

V gene: TRBV30
J gene: TRBJ1-1
clone size: .
CDR3 protein: CAWGRTRGGNTEAFF

V gene: TRBV5-6
J gene: TRBJ2-2
clone size: .
CDR3 protein: CASSLGLAGDTGELFF

V gene: TRBV15
J gene: TRBJ1-1
clone size: .
CDR3 protein: CATSRGRFGQWPEAFF

V gene: TRBV6-5
J gene: TRBJ2-1
clone size: .
CDR3 protein: CASSYRASLASEQFF

V gene: TRBV28
J gene: TRBJ2-1
clone size: .
CDR3 protein: CASSFFREQFF

V gene: TRBV29-1
J gene: TRBJ2-6
clone size: .
CDR3 protein: CSVTGTGASGANVLTF

V gene: TRBV27
J gene: TRBJ2-7
clone size: once
CDR3 protein: CASSLTHPSGTYEQYF

V gene: TRBV7-9
J gene: TRBJ2-7
clone size: .
CDR3 protein: CASSLAHYEQYF

V gene: TRBV28
J gene: TRBJ2-7
clone size: .
CDR3 protein: CASSSTILAGVPYEQYF

V gene: TRBV19
J gene: TRBJ1-2
clone size: .
CDR3 protein: CASSILSGATYGYTF

V gene: TRBV4-1
J gene: TRBJ1-1
clone size: .
CDR3 protein: CASSSRRGYGTEAFF

V gene: TRBV2
J gene: TRBJ1-2
clone size: once
CDR3 protein: CASSVGGLGGYTF

V gene: TRBV27
J gene: TRBJ1-1
clone size: .
CDR3 protein: CASSTRMGSNTEAFF

V gene: TRBV6-6
J gene: TRBJ1-1
clone size: once
CDR3 protein: CASSYATDLNTEAFF

V gene: TRBV5-1
J gene: TRBJ2-7
clone size: .
CDR3 protein: CASSLAPGNEQYF

V gene: TRBV2
J gene: TRBJ2-3
clone size: .
CDR3 protein: CASSEGRTSTDTQYF

V gene: TRBV27
J gene: TRBJ2-5
clone size: .
CDR3 protein: CASSSISRQGGTQYF

V gene: TRBV7-9
J gene: TRBJ1-5
clone size: few
CDR3 protein: CASSYDSSNQPQHF

V gene: TRBV10-3
J gene: TRBJ2-2
clone size: .
CDR3 protein: CAISDVRTSPSGTGELFF

V gene: TRBV28
J gene: TRBJ2-7
clone size: .
CDR3 protein: CASRPPRGAGGVHEQYF

V gene: TRBV4-1
J gene: TRBJ2-7
clone size: .
CDR3 protein: CASSRTASGIYEQYF

V gene: TRBV29-1
J gene: TRBJ1-1
clone size: .
CDR3 protein: CSASSGGQGTEAFF

V gene: TRBV9
J gene: TRBJ2-1
clone size: few
CDR3 protein: CASSVLVGGRDEQFF

V gene: TRBV4-1
J gene: TRBJ1-1
clone size: .
CDR3 protein: CASSLSRATEAFF

V gene: TRBV29-1
J gene: TRBJ2-4
clone size: .
CDR3 protein: CSVEGGRRPNIQYF

V gene: TRBV5-4
J gene: TRBJ2-4
clone size: .
CDR3 protein: CASSLGDDYIQYF

V gene: TRBV29-1
J gene: TRBJ2-3
clone size: .
CDR3 protein: CSVAGVPTDTQYF

V gene: TRBV2
J gene: TRBJ2-7
clone size: .
CDR3 protein: CASSDPSGRAYEQYF

V gene: TRBV7-9
J gene: TRBJ2-7
clone size: .
CDR3 protein: CASSLYSGGVVEQYF

V gene: TRBV9
J gene: TRBJ1-1
clone size: .
CDR3 protein: CASSVDNTEAFF

V gene: TRBV30
J gene: TRBJ2-3
clone size: .
CDR3 protein: CAWSVSTVRAYTDTQYF

V gene: TRBV7-2
J gene: TRBJ2-5
clone size: .
CDR3 protein: CASSPLTFGQFQETQYF